This entry lists 29 T cell receptor beta chains sequenced from one sample in a study of T cells in Graves' hyperthyroidism and ophthalmopathy. RNA transcripts provided the source from which TCR beta CDR3 regions were amplified. In the first-round RT-PCR of the TCR CDR3, the HTBI primer set was used. In TCRdb, the multiplex PCR reads were re-called with MiXCR into one record per CDR3 protein. The sample lists hundreds of thousands of distinct CDR3 sequences; approximately 25% were seen once. The sequenced sample consisted of blood. Every receptor here comes from a woman in her twenties or thirties with Graves' ophthalmopathy.

The CDR3 sequence: CSARGMTGAEQYF. The CDR3 region has the DNA TGCAGTGCTAGAGGCATGACAGGGGCCGAGCAGTACTTC. The gene calls are TRBV20-1 and TRBJ2-7; 8 bases are shared with TRBD1. V lost 1 base to trimming and J lost 6 bases; unmatched junction nucleotides: 5. Germline CDR1 DFQATT, CDR2 SNEGSKA (reference sequence). The CDR3 is made up of 13 amino acids.

This clonotype appeared many times. The V and J genes are TRBV7-9 and TRBJ2-4; no firm D call. Germline V gene lookup returns CDR1 SEHNR and CDR2 FQNEAQ (reference sequence). Trimming removed 1 base from V and 3 bases from J, with 13 bases in between. CDR3 length equals 16 residues. CDR3 nucleotide sequence: TGTGCCAGCAGCTTAGGTCGTCTAGATGACAAAAACATTCAGTACTTC. This encodes CASSLGRLDDKNIQYF.

This clonotype has a count of ten or more. The genes are TRBV10-3 and TRBJ2-5; D possibly corresponds to TRBD2 (5 bases). V lost 3 bases, J lost 5 bases, and 10 bases lay in between. This CDR3 contains 13 residues. Germline loops: CDR1 ENHRY, CDR2 SYGVKD. The CDR3 spells CAISDPLAETQYF. The CDR3 bases are TGTGCCATCAGTGACCCTTTAGCGGAGACCCAGTACTTC.

This clonotype occurred many times. The chain has TRBV27 and TRBJ1-1; D not resolved. Germline V gives CDR1 MNHEY, CDR2 SMNVEV (reference sequence). The ends were cut back, 0 bases at V and 3 bases at J, with 5 bases in the middle. The CDR3 has 13 amino acids. The CDR3 spells CASSLSWDTEAFF. The CDR3 DNA reads as TGTGCCAGCAGTTTATCCTGGGACACTGAAGCTTTCTTT.

This chain links TRBV6-9 with TRBJ1-2; D is ambiguous. This CDR3 region has 13 residues. Germline CDR1 reads MNHGY; CDR2 reads SVAAGI. The V and J ends lost 6 bases and 8 bases respectively, with 16 bases between them. The CDR3 loop is CASSYGPGVGYTF. CDR3 DNA sequence: TGTGCCAGCAGCTACGGACCCGGGGTAGGCTACACCTTC.

This rearrangement joins TRBV7-2 to TRBJ1-1; 7 bases align to TRBD1. The CDR3 loop spans 14 amino acids. V dropped 2 bases and J dropped 13; count of bases not matched to a gene: 13. Looked up from germline, CDR1 is SGHTA and CDR2 is FQGNSA. CDR3 sequence: CASSLLSRDSGYFF. In nucleotides, the CDR3 is TGTGCCAGCAGCTTACTTTCAAGGGACAGCGGTTATTTCTTT.

The chain couples TRBV30 to TRBJ2-2; possibly TRBD1 for D (8 bases). The CDR3 has 14 amino acids. The germline V gene has CDR1 GTSNPN and CDR2 SVGIG (reference sequence). V was shortened by 5 bases and J by 5 bases, with 15 bases between the two germline ends. For the CDR3, the DNA is TGTGCCTGGCGCAACAGGGGGGGGACCGGGGAGCTGTTTTTT. Its protein product is CAWRNRGGTGELFF.

The chain combines TRBV29-1 with TRBJ2-7; 10 bases align to TRBD1. CDR3 size: 14 residues. Trimming took 3 bases from V and 3 from J; bases not matched to a gene: 5. The germline V gene encodes CDR1 SQVTM and CDR2 ANQGSEA. CDR3 sequence reads: CSVDLGQGGYEQYF. CDR3 coding DNA: TGCAGCGTTGACCTCGGACAGGGGGGCTACGAGCAGTACTTC.

This clonotype was seen ten or more times. V is TRBV27 and J is TRBJ1-1; 11 bases are shared with TRBD1. This CDR3 contains 16 residues. After removal of 1 base from V and 4 bases from J, the junction contained 5 bases not matched to a gene. CDR1 and CDR2 from the germline V gene are MNHEY and SMNVEV (reference sequence). This chain's CDR3 is CASSLYWTGGTTEAFF. As DNA, the CDR3 is TGTGCCAGCAGTTTATATTGGACAGGGGGCACCACTGAAGCTTTCTTT.

The sample holds many counts of this clonotype. CDR3 amino acids: CASSRSTGGEGNTEAFF. CDR3 DNA: TGTGCCAGCAGCCGTTCCACAGGGGGCGAGGGGAACACTGAAGCTTTCTTT. The chain combines TRBV7-2 with TRBJ1-1, with 9 bases fitting TRBD1. Germline loops: CDR1 SGHTA, CDR2 FQGNSA. V lost 5 bases to trimming and J lost 1 base; unmatched junction nucleotides: 11. The CDR3 contains 17 residues.

At least ten counts were recorded for this clonotype. The chain employs TRBV6-5 and TRBJ1-2; no clear D. Germline V gene lookup returns CDR1 MNHEY and CDR2 SVGAGI. The CDR3 runs 19 residues. Trimming took 6 bases from V and 3 from J, leaving 29 bases between them. CDR3 bases: TGTGCCAGCAGCTCCCCCCACGGGCGGAGCCGCCGTCTATACTATGGCTACACCTTC. Translated: CASSSPHGRSRRLYYGYTF.

The table lists this clonotype with a few counts. This could be a read error, since a much larger clone is one nucleotide away. CDR3 residues: CASSFQGVDGYTF. CDR3 DNA: TGTGCCAGCAGCTTTCAAGGGGTAGATGGCTACACCTTC. The rearrangement links TRBV5-6 to TRBJ1-2; perhaps TRBD1 as D (5 bases). The CDR3 has 13 amino acids. Per germline, CDR1 SGHDT and CDR2 YYEEEE. Trimming pared 2 bases from V and 6 bases from J, leaving 11 bases between. Filled out from reference TRBV5-6 and TRBJ1-2, the complete variable domain reads DAGVTQSPTHLIKTRGQQVTLRCSPKSGHDTVSWYQQALGQGPQFIFQYYEEEERQRGNFPDRFSGHQFPNYSSELNVNALLLGDSALYLCASSFQGVDGYTFGSGTRLTVV.

This clonotype was recorded at least ten times. The chain combines TRBV12-3 or TRBV12-4 with TRBJ2-2, with TRBD1 as a possible D gene (6 bases). Trimming removed 7 bases from V and 7 bases from J, with 16 bases in between. This CDR3 is built from 14 residues. The CDR3 is CASNSLGGSGELFF. The CDR3 DNA reads TGTGCCAGCAATTCCTTAGGGGGTAGCGGGGAGCTGTTTTTT.

The genes are TRBV29-1 and TRBJ2-7; D may be TRBD1 or TRBD2 (6 bases each). The ends were cut back, 3 bases at V and 3 bases at J, with 12 bases in the middle. The length of the CDR3 is 13 residues. Germline V lookup: CDR1 SQVTM, CDR2 ANQGSEA. CDR3 sequence reads: CSVEGGQHYEQYF. CDR3 DNA: TGCAGCGTTGAGGGGGGACAACACTACGAGCAGTACTTC.

The V call is TRBV12-3 or TRBV12-4, the J call TRBJ1-2; D gene unclear. Trimming removed 1 base from V and 5 bases from J, with 8 bases in between. The CDR3 extends over 13 amino acids. In DNA form, the CDR3 reads TGTGCCAGCAGTTTAGTCCGGAAATATGGCTACACCTTC. Protein sequence: CASSLVRKYGYTF.

This clonotype appeared a few times. The chain combines TRBV20-1 with TRBJ1-1; D remains unclear. The germline V gene encodes CDR1 DFQATT and CDR2 SNEGSKA (reference sequence). The CDR3 runs 15 residues. V was trimmed by 0 bases and J by 0 bases, leaving 11 bases between them. Written as DNA, the CDR3 is TGCAGTGCTAGAGACATCCGCGGCATGAACACTGAAGCTTTCTTT. Its protein product is CSARDIRGMNTEAFF.

At least ten counts were recorded for this clonotype. This sequence joins TRBV6-5 and TRBJ1-5; no definite D call. Germline assignment: CDR1 MNHEY and CDR2 SVGAGI. This CDR3 contains 15 residues. Trimming took 4 bases from V and 0 from J, leaving 10 bases between them. The DNA of the CDR3 is TGTGCCAGCAGTTCGACGGAATATAGCAATCAGCCCCAGCATTTT. The encoded protein is CASSSTEYSNQPQHF.

The chain uses TRBV6-2 or TRBV6-3 and TRBJ1-2, with no clear D. Trimming pared 2 bases from V and 2 bases from J, leaving 24 bases between. In germline, CDR1 is MNHEY, CDR2 SVGEGT. The CDR3 covers 19 residues. The CDR3 region is CASSYRFEVLPQFNYGYTF. CDR3 nucleotides: TGTGCCAGCAGTTACAGATTTGAGGTGTTGCCTCAATTCAACTATGGCTACACCTTC.

The rearrangement uses TRBV5-4 and TRBJ2-7; the D call may be TRBD1 or TRBD2 (6 bases each). V gave up 1 base and J gave up 0 bases, with 17 bases separating them. The CDR3 has 17 residues. Germline lookup yields CDR1 SGHNT and CDR2 YYREEE (reference sequence). The CDR3, as DNA: TGTGCCAGCAGCTTGCATCGAAGGGGGGCCGCCTCCTACGAGCAGTACTTC. This codes for CASSLHRRGAASYEQYF.

This clonotype was recorded many times. This chain joins TRBV6-5 and TRBJ1-2; 7 bases are shared with TRBD1. The CDR3 is 12 residues long. V lost 8 bases and J lost 5; bases outside the gene matches: 5. Germline lookup yields CDR1 MNHEY and CDR2 SVGAGI. CDR3 in amino acids: CASVGTDYGYTF. The CDR3 DNA reads as TGTGCCAGCGTCGGGACAGATTATGGCTACACCTTC.

This chain uses TRBV11-2 with TRBJ1-5; 8 bases map to TRBD1. After removal of 6 bases from V and 3 bases from J, the junction contained 10 bases not matched to a gene. Germline values: CDR1 SGHAT, CDR2 FQNNGV. This CDR3 has 16 amino acids. Here the CDR3 DNA reads TGTGCCAGCAGTTATCACCGGGACAGGATCAATCAGCCCCAGCATTTT. Translated, it gives CASSYHRDRINQPQHF.

This clonotype was found many times. J is TRBJ2-2 and V is TRBV29-1, with D perhaps matching TRBD2 (5 bases). There are 13 residues in the CDR3. Trimming pared 5 bases from V and 2 bases from J, leaving 9 bases between. Germline CDR1 SQVTM, CDR2 ANQGSEA. CDR3 DNA sequence: TGCAGCGTTTGGACGGGAAACACCGGGGAGCTGTTTTTT. It is translated as CSVWTGNTGELFF.

This clonotype was recorded a few times. The rearrangement links TRBV6-1 to TRBJ1-1; perhaps TRBD1 as D (5 bases). There are 13 residues in the CDR3. From germline, CDR1 is MNHNS and CDR2 SASEGT. V was clipped by 7 bases and J by 4 bases, with 13 bases between them. The CDR3 is CASNAQGATEAFF. The CDR3 bases are TGTGCCAGCAACGCCCAGGGCGCCACTGAAGCTTTCTTT.

This clonotype has ten or more counts. V gene TRBV6-5 combines with J gene TRBJ2-5; D is unclear. V lost 0 bases to trimming and J lost 5 bases, with 19 bases between them. The CDR3 consists of 17 residues. The V gene's germline CDR1 is MNHEY and CDR2 SVGAGI. Here the CDR3 reads CASSYSKNLGNYETQYF. The CDR3 DNA reads as TGTGCCAGCAGTTACTCGAAGAATCTAGGAAATTATGAGACCCAGTACTTC.

This clonotype has ten or more counts. This chain connects TRBV3-1 to TRBJ1-2; weak D call: TRBD1 (6 bases). Germline V gene data show CDR1 as LGHDT and CDR2 as YNNKEL (reference sequence). V lost 5 bases to trimming and J lost 6 bases, with 13 bases between them. This CDR3 comprises 13 residues. CDR3 nucleotide sequence: TGTGCCAGCAGCTTACATAACAGGGATGGCTACACCTTC. Encoded protein: CASSLHNRDGYTF.

The table lists this clonotype with a few counts. The chain is built from TRBV20-1 and TRBJ2-7, with 14 bases aligning to TRBD2. Germline V gene data show CDR1 as DFQATT and CDR2 as SNEGSKA (reference sequence). The trim removed 3 bases at V and 7 bases at J, leaving 23 bases unmatched. The CDR3 covers 20 residues. The CDR3 loop reads CSARKKGLAGVGLSFWEQYF. In nucleotides, the CDR3 is TGCAGTGCTAGGAAGAAGGGACTAGCGGGAGTAGGTCTCTCCTTTTGGGAGCAGTACTTC.

V is TRBV7-9 and J is TRBJ1-1; D gene unclear. Per the germline V gene, CDR1 is SEHNR and CDR2 is FQNEAQ (reference sequence). This CDR3 comprises 14 residues. The V gene lost 5 bases and the J gene lost 4 bases, with 14 bases spanning the gap. The CDR3 DNA follows: TGTGCCAGCAGCCCCGGTGAGTGGAGCACTGAAGCTTTCTTT. It is translated as CASSPGEWSTEAFF. The whole variable domain, remainder taken from reference TRBV7-9 and TRBJ1-1, is DTGVSQNPRHKITKRGQNVTFRCDPISEHNRLYWYRQTLGQGPEFLTYFQNEAQLEKSRLLSDRFSAERPKGSFSTLEIQRTEQGDSAMYLCASSPGEWSTEAFFGQGTRLTVV.

In its sample, this clonotype was seen many times. V usage is TRBV5-6 and J usage is TRBJ2-7; D may be TRBD1 or TRBD2 (6 bases each). The CDR3 runs 14 residues. V lost 1 base to trimming and J lost 3 bases, with 11 bases between them. Looked up from germline, CDR1 is SGHDT and CDR2 is YYEEEE. The CDR3 region is CASSLWGAIYEQYF. As DNA, the CDR3 is TGTGCCAGCAGCTTGTGGGGGGCCATCTACGAGCAGTACTTC.

This clonotype has just a few counts. J is TRBJ2-7 and V is TRBV6-1; 10 nucleotides match TRBD1. CDR3 length equals 14 residues. The V and J ends lost 4 bases and 4 bases, in that order; junction bases with no gene match: 4. Germline CDR1 MNHNS, CDR2 SASEGT. The CDR3 nucleotides are TGTGCCAGCAGTGGACAGGGGGCGGGTTACGAGCAGTACTTC. Protein sequence: CASSGQGAGYEQYF.